The clone carrying this T cell receptor (beta chain) has a count of ten or more. The read terminates 3 residues ahead of where the CDR3 ends, so the germline J gene completes it. Both groups were predominantly of Caucasian heritage. Heparinized whole blood, 5 to 8 ml, came from each donor. The sample comes from a study of T cell clonality in common variable immunodeficiency. The ends lost 3 bases at V and 7 bases at J; junction bases unmatched: 10. CDR3 length: 15 amino acids. CDR1 is DFQATT, CDR2 SNEGSKA, per germline (reference sequence). Profiled with immunoSEQ multiplex PCR; TCRdb holds only in-frame clones, not every one. The table lists some 80,000 clones, with no singletons.

The chain joins TRBV20-1 to TRBJ2-1; 9 positions agree with TRBD2. Source material: peripheral blood mononuclear cells. The sequence came from a person aged 18 to 75 in good health. This chain's CDR3 is CSASGLAGGGNEQFF. The CDR3 bases that were read are TGCAGTGCTAGCGGACTGGCGGGAGGGGGTAATGAG.